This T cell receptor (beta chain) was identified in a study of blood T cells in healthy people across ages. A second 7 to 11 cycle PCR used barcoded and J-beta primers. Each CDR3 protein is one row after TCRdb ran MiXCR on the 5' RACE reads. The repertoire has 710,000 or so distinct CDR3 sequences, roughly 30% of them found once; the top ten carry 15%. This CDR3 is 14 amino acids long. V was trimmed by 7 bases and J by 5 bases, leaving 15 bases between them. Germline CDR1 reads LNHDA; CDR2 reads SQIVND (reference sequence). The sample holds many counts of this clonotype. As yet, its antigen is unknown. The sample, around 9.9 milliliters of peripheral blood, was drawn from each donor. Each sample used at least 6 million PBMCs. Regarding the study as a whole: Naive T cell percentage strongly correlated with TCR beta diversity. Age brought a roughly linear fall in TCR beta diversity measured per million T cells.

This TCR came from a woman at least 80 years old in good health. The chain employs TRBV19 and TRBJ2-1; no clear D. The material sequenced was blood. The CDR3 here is CASTRAGQDNEQFF. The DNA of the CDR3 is TGTGCCAGTACCCGCGCCGGGCAGGACAATGAGCAGTTCTTC. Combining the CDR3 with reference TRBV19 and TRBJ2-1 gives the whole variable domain DGGITQSPKYLFRKEGQNVTLSCEQNLNHDAMYWYRQDPGQGLRLIYYSQIVNDFQKGDIAEGYSVSREKKESFPLTVTSAQKNPTAFYLCASTRAGQDNEQFFGPGTRLTVL.